Listed below are T cell receptor beta chains from one sample, sequenced in a study of T cell repertoires in aging, cancer and after chemotherapy. TCRdb processed the multiplex PCR reads anew with MiXCR; each CDR3 protein has one entry. The sample carries 6,000 to 6,500 distinct CDR3 sequences, roughly 35% recorded once. Input material: blood. The receptors stem from a human donor with a blood cancer. Both conserved end residues are part of each CDR3. The D gene is left open where the match is weak. Only some rows state a clone size, as once, few, many or a class for expanded clones.

clone_size d_call j_call v_call cdr3_nt cdr3_aa
. TRBD1 TRBJ2-1 TRBV7-9 TGTGCCAGCAGCTTAGTACAGGGGCCGAACAATGAGCAGTTCTTC CASSLVQGPNNEQFF
. TRBD1 TRBJ1-2 TRBV30 TGTGCCTTACCGGGACAGGAAAAGCTCTACACCTTC CALPGQEKLYTF
medium-sized TRBD1 TRBJ1-6 TRBV6-5 TGTGCCAGCAGTTACATTGGGACAGAGAATTCACCCCTCCACTTT CASSYIGTENSPLHF
few TRBD1 TRBJ1-2 TRBV18 TGTGCCAGCTCACCCCGGACAGGGCGAAACTATGGCTACACCTTC CASSPRTGRNYGYTF
. TRBD1 TRBJ1-1 TRBV10-3 TGTGCCATCAGTTCGACAGGGAGGGGCACTGAAGCTTTCTTT CAISSTGRGTEAFF
. . TRBJ2-3 TRBV7-2 TGTGCCAGCAGCCTGCGGGCCATTGATACGCAGTATTTT CASSLRAIDTQYF
. TRBD1 TRBJ2-7 TRBV7-2 TGTGCCAGCAGCCAGACAGGGTCCTCCTACGAGCAGTACTTC CASSQTGSSYEQYF
once TRBD2 TRBJ2-7 TRBV7-2 TGTGCCAGCAGCTTATTTGTCCCGGGACTAGCGGGAGGGCCACACGAGCAGTACTTC CASSLFVPGLAGGPHEQYF
. . TRBJ1-3 TRBV6-5 TGTGCCAGCAGTACCGTGGGGTCCTCTGGAAACACCATATATTTT CASSTVGSSGNTIYF
medium-sized . TRBJ2-3 TRBV27 TGTGCCAGCAGCAGATACACAGATACGCAGTATTTT CASSRYTDTQYF
. . TRBJ2-5 TRBV19 TGTGCCAGTAGTCGGTTGGTCAGGAAGGGGGAGACCCAGTACTTC CASSRLVRKGETQYF
. . TRBJ1-2 TRBV20-1 TGCAGTGCTAGAGATATAGCAGGTGGCTACACCTTC CSARDIAGGYTF
. . TRBJ2-3 TRBV12-3/TRBV12-4 TGTGCCAGCAGTTTGGCCTTCACAGATACGCAGTATTTT CASSLAFTDTQYF
few . TRBJ1-5 TRBV12-3/TRBV12-4 TGTGCCAGCAGTTGGGTAGGGGGGGCTTTAAGCAATCAGCCCCAGCATTTT CASSWVGGALSNQPQHF
. TRBD2 TRBJ2-7 TRBV6-1 TGTGCCAGCAGCGACCCGGGACTACTTATGCGGGAGCAGTACTTC CASSDPGLLMREQYF
medium-sized . TRBJ2-2 TRBV19 TGTGCCAGTAGTATGGTGGGAGGTTGGAACACCGGGGAGCTGTTTTTT CASSMVGGWNTGELFF